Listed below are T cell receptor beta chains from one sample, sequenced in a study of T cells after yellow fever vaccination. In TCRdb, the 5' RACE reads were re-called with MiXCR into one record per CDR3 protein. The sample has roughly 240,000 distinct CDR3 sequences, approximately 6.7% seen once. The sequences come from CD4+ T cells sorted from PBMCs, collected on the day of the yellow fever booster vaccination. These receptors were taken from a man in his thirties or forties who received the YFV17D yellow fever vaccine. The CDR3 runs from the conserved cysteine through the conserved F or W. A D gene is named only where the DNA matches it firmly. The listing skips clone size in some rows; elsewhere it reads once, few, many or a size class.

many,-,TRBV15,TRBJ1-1,TGTGCCACCAGCAAGGACTTATCTACGAACACTGAAGCTTTCTTT,CATSKDLSTNTEAFF
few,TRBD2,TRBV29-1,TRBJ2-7,TGCAGCGTCACCACCCAAGGACTAGAACCCGGCTCCTACTACGAGCAGTACTTC,CSVTTQGLEPGSYYEQYF
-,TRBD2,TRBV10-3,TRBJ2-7,TGTGCCATCAGTGAGTCGTTTGCTAGCGGGAGCAGCAACGAGCAGTACTTC,CAISESFASGSSNEQYF
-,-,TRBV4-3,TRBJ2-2,TGCGCCAGCAGCCAAGGGTTCCAGGTCACCGGGGAGCTGTTTTTT,CASSQGFQVTGELFF
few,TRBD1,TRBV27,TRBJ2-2,TGTGCCAGCAGTTTCCGAAGGGACAGGGGAGGCACCGGGGAGCTGTTTTTT,CASSFRRDRGGTGELFF
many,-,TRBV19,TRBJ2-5,TGTGCCAGTAGTATGGGGACACCGCAAGAGACCCAGTACTTC,CASSMGTPQETQYF
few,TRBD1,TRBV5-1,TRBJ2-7,TGCGCCAGCAGTTCGGGACAGGGGAATTACGAGCAGTACTTC,CASSSGQGNYEQYF
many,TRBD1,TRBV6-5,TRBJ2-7,TGTGCCAGCAGTTGGGGACAGGGCCCTTCCTACGAGCAGTACTTC,CASSWGQGPSYEQYF
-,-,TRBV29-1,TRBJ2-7,TGCAGCGTTGAAGACCAGGCAGGCCTTAGGCAGTACTTC,CSVEDQAGLRQYF
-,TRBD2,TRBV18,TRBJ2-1,TGTGCCAGCTCGCTAGGGACTAGCGGGACCAATGAGCAGTTCTTC,CASSLGTSGTNEQFF
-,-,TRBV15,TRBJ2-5,TGTGCCACCAGCAGAGATCAGGGTACGGAAGAGACCCAGTACTTC,CATSRDQGTEETQYF
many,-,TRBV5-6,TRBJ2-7,TGTGCCAGCAGCGGGAGGCTGTCGTACGAGCAGTACTTC,CASSGRLSYEQYF
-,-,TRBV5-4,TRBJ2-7,TGTGCCAGCAGCTCCTCTGCGACTACCAACGAGCAGTACTTC,CASSSSATTNEQYF
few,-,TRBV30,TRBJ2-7,TGTGCCTGGGGCCCCTGGCGGTCCTACGAGCAGTACTTC,CAWGPWRSYEQYF
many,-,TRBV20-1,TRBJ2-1,TGCAGTGCTAGCAACTGGCCCGCCTCCTACAATGAGCAGTTCTTC,CSASNWPASYNEQFF
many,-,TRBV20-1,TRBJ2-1,TGCAGTGCTGGAGGCCTCAATGAGCAGTTCTTC,CSAGGLNEQFF
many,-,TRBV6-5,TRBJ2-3,TGTGCCAGCAGCTACCGAGGAAGCACAGATACGCAGTATTTT,CASSYRGSTDTQYF
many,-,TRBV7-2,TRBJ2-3,TGTGCCAGCAGAGAGGCGGGACTGATCACAGATACGCAGTATTTT,CASREAGLITDTQYF
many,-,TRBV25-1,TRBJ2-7,TGTGCCAGCAGTGACACCCAGGGAGAGGCCTTAGAGCGGTACTTC,CASSDTQGEALERYF
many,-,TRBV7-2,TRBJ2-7,TGTGCCAGCAGCTTTAGTCGGGGCCTCCCCTACGAGCAGTACTTC,CASSFSRGLPYEQYF
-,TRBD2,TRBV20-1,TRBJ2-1,TGCAGCACTGGGACTAGCGGGAGTCTAGACAATGAGCAGTTCTTC,CSTGTSGSLDNEQFF
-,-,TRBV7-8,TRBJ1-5,TGTGCCAGCAGCTCCCGGGGAGGGGCGGTCGGGCAGCCCCAGCATTTT,CASSSRGGAVGQPQHF
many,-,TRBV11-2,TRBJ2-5,TGTGCCAGCAGCTTAGGGTTTTCAGAGACCCAGTACTTC,CASSLGFSETQYF
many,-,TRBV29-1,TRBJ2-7,TGCAGCGTTGCAGTCTTTGACGAGCAGTACTTC,CSVAVFDEQYF
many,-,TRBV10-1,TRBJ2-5,TGCGCCAGCAGTGGTGGACCGGGGACCCAAGAGACCCAGTACTTC,CASSGGPGTQETQYF
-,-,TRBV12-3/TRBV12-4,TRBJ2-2,TGTGCCAGCAGTTTGGTCTACACCAGGAACACCGGGGAGCTGTTTTTT,CASSLVYTRNTGELFF
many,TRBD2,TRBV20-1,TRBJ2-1,TGCAGTTATACTAGCGGAAACAATGAGCAGTTCTTC,CSYTSGNNEQFF
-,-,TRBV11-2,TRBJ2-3,TGTGCCAGCAGCTTATCTTTCCCAGATACGCAGTATTTT,CASSLSFPDTQYF
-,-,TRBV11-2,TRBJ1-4,TGTGCCAGCAGCTGGTCCTCGGATGAAAAACTGTTTTTT,CASSWSSDEKLFF
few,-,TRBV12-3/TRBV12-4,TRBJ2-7,TGTGCCAGCAGTTTTCAGGGACTTAAGAACGGCTACGAGCAGTACTTC,CASSFQGLKNGYEQYF
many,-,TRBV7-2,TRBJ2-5,TGTGCCAGCAGCTTAGGTCCTTCCGAGGGGGCCCAGTACTTC,CASSLGPSEGAQYF
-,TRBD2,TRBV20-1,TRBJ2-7,TGCTGCGCTAGAGATCGGGACTTTAGCGGGAGGGCCTACGAGCAGTACTTC,CCARDRDFSGRAYEQYF
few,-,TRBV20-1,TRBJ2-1,TGCAGTGAAAGTAGTCCGAATCGATATGGTGAGCAGTTCTTC,CSESSPNRYGEQFF
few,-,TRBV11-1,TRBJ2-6,TGTGCCAGCAGCTTATATGGGTTTGTACAGGGATCTCGGGGGGCCAACGTCCTGACTTTC,CASSLYGFVQGSRGANVLTF
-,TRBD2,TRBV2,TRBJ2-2,TGTGCCAGCAACGGGGGGGCAGCCCAAATCACCGGGGAGCTGTTTTTT,CASNGGAAQITGELFF
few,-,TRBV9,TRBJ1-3,TGTGCCAGCAGCGCCTCCGGACTGAGCTCTGGAAACACCATATATTTT,CASSASGLSSGNTIYF
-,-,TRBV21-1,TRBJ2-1,TGTGCCAGCAGCGGGGACTGCGATGAGCAGTTCTTC,CASSGDCDEQFF
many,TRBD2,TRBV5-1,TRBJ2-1,TGCGCCAGCAGTTCTAAAGCGGGAAGGTACAATGAGCAGTTCTTC,CASSSKAGRYNEQFF
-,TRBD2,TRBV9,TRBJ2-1,TGTGCCAGCAGCGTGACTAGCGGGAGGGCCATGGATGAGCAGTTCTTC,CASSVTSGRAMDEQFF
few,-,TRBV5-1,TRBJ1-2,TGCGCCAGCAGCTTGGGGGCCCTTATTTTGGGGACCGCTGGCTACACCTTC,CASSLGALILGTAGYTF
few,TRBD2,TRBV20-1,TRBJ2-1,TGCAGTGCTTGGACTAGCGGCCACATCCGACGTGAGCAGTTCTTC,CSAWTSGHIRREQFF
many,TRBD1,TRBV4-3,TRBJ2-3,TGCGCCAGCAGCGGACAGGGTACAGATACGCAGTATTTT,CASSGQGTDTQYF
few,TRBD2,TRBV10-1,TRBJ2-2,TGCGCCAGCCGGGGGGGAGCGGAGGGGACCGGGGAGCTGTTTTTT,CASRGGAEGTGELFF
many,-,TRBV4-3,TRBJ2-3,TGCGCCACTTCCGAAGGGAAAAGGGTAACAGATACGCAGTATTTT,CATSEGKRVTDTQYF
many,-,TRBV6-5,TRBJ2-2,TGTGCCAGCAGTTACTCGATTGAATTCACCGGGGAGCTGTTTTTT,CASSYSIEFTGELFF
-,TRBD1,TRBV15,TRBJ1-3,TGTGCCACCAGCAGAGTCGGACAGGGAGACACCATATATTTT,CATSRVGQGDTIYF
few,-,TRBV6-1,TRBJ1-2,TGTGCCAGCAGTAGGACAGCTTACTATGGCTACACCTTC,CASSRTAYYGYTF
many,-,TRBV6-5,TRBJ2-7,TGTGCCAGCAGTTACTCTATCTCAACTTACGAGCAGTACTTC,CASSYSISTYEQYF